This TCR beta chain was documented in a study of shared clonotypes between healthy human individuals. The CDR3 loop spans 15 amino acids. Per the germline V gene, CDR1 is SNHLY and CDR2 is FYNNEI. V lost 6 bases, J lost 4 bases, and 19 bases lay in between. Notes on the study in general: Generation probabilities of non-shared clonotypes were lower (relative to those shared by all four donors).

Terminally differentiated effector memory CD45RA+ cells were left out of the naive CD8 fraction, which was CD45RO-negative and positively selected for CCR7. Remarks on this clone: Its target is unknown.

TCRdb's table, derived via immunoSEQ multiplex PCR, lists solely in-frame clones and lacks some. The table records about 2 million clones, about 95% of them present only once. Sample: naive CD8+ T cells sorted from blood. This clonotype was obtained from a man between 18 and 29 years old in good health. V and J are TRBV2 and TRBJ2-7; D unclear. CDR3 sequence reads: CASRDGTGKVYEQYF. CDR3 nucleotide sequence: TGTGCCAGCAGGGATGGAACTGGTAAGGTTTACGAGCAGTACTTC.